This T cell receptor (beta chain) was obtained from a study of T cells after yellow fever vaccination. The CDR3 consists of 16 residues. V was trimmed by 4 bases and J by 7 bases, leaving 20 bases between them. CDR1 SGHNT and CDR2 YYREEE come from the germline V gene (reference sequence). Study-level points and caveats: Detected again after the booster were most primary-vaccination clones, at nearly 97% CD4 and 80% to 90% CD8. It was a weaker secondary response, yet one that peaked faster, at day 5 versus 15. A small proportion of clonotypes was detected in both the CD4 and CD8 compartments.

Template switching by 5'RACE produced TCR cDNA, adding a universal primer site and UMIs. TCRdb re-called the 5' RACE reads through MiXCR, storing one row per CDR3 protein. The sample has around 310,000 distinct CDR3 sequences; around 4.5% are singletons. This clonotype appeared a few times. Its antigen is still unknown. The chain employs TRBV5-4 and TRBJ2-2; D call uncertain. The source was PBMCs, collected 15 days after the yellow fever booster vaccination. This receptor was identified in a man aged 18 to 35 who received the YFV17D yellow fever vaccine. In nucleotides, the CDR3 is TGTGCCAGCAGCCGCGCCACAACGAGATCGGACGGGGAGCTGTTTTTT. Translation gives CASSRATTRSDGELFF.